Following are 30 T cell receptor beta chains from one sample sequenced in a study of blood T cells in healthy people across ages. A second 7 to 11 cycle PCR used barcoded and J-beta primers. TCRdb reprocessed the 5' RACE reads with MiXCR, giving one entry per CDR3 protein. Altogether some 1.5 million distinct CDR3 sequences are present, roughly 30% being singletons, with the ten largest covering roughly 8.2%. Sequencing used blood. The receptor source for this set is a woman aged 25 to 39 in good health.

The gene calls are TRBV11-2 and TRBJ2-2; 11 nucleotides align to TRBD1. Germline trimming cut 3 bases from V and 3 bases from J; bases unmatched to any gene: 9. Germline loops: CDR1 SGHAT, CDR2 FQNNGV. CDR3 length: 18 residues. The CDR3 is CASSFPGQGEPDTGELFF. In DNA form, the CDR3 reads TGTGCCAGCAGCTTCCCGGGACAGGGGGAGCCCGACACCGGGGAGCTGTTTTTT.

This clonotype has just a few counts. The chain has TRBV7-9 and TRBJ2-1; TRBD2 aligns across 9 bases. Germline trimming cut 5 bases from V and 9 bases from J; bases unmatched to any gene: 8. The CDR3 spans 14 residues. Germline CDR1 is SEHNR and CDR2 is FQNEAQ (reference sequence). DNA for the CDR3: TGTGCCAGCAGCGTCGGACTAGCGAGGGTTGAGCAGTTCTTC. As protein: CASSVGLARVEQFF.

Concerning this clonotype itself: With a much larger clone just one base away, this may be a read error. The V gene is TRBV7-9, the J gene TRBJ1-2; D not resolved. The CDR3 sequence is 14 residues long. The germline V gene has CDR1 SEHNR and CDR2 FQNEAQ (reference sequence). V lost 5 bases, J lost 6 bases, and 16 bases lay in between. CDR3 bases: TGTGCCAGCAGCCCCTCGGGCAGAAACCATGGCTACACCTTC. Amino acids: CASSPSGRNHGYTF.

The chain employs TRBV24-1 and TRBJ2-1; TRBD2 matches at 8 bases. This CDR3 has 16 residues. CDR1 and CDR2 (germline): KGHDR, SFDVKD. V trimming: 7 bases; J trimming: 3 bases; junction bases outside the gene matches: 10. The CDR3 DNA reads TGTGCCACCAGCCCTCCCCGGGGGGGCGGCTACAATGAGCAGTTCTTC. It translates to CATSPPRGGGYNEQFF.

This chain links TRBV30 with TRBJ2-1; no clear D. The CDR3 is made up of 12 amino acids. V dropped 2 bases and J dropped 6 bases, with 8 bases sitting between them. Looked up from germline, CDR1 is GTSNPN and CDR2 is SVGIG (reference sequence). The CDR3 nucleotides are TGTGCCTGGAGTAGCCGTCGCAATGAGCAGTTCTTC. As protein: CAWSSRRNEQFF. Drawing the rest from reference TRBV30 and TRBJ2-1, the complete variable domain is SQTIHQWPATLVQPVGSPLSLECTVEGTSNPNLYWYRQAAGRGLQLLFYSVGIGQISSEVPQNLSASRPQDRQFILSSKKLLLSDSGFYLCAWSSRRNEQFFGPGTRLTVL.

This clonotype has a handful of counts. V gene TRBV29-1 combines with J gene TRBJ1-2; tentative D call: TRBD1 (5 bases). Germline V gene data show CDR1 as SQVTM and CDR2 as ANQGSEA. The CDR3 length is 14 residues. V lost 5 bases and J 3 bases, leaving 16 bases between the germline ends. CDR3: CSVLASGRDYGYTF. The DNA for the CDR3 is TGCAGCGTTCTGGCATCCGGCAGGGACTATGGCTACACCTTC.

This clonotype has only one observation. A much larger clone differs by one base, so this may be a read error. J is TRBJ1-5 and V is TRBV18, with D possibly TRBD1 on 6 matching bases. The CDR3 totals 13 residues. Germline CDR1 is KGHSH and CDR2 is LQKENI. Here the CDR3 reads CASSLGQKQLQHF. The CDR3 nucleotides read TGTGCCAGCTCACTCGGACAGAAACAGCTCCAGCATTTT.

This clonotype was found a few times. This sequence joins TRBV6-5 and TRBJ1-5; 8 bases are shared with TRBD1. The CDR3 totals 13 residues. Trimming at V came to 7 bases and at J to 7 bases, leaving 6 bases not matched to a gene. Germline CDR1 reads MNHEY; CDR2 reads SVGAGI. The CDR3 reads CASTSQGGQPQHF. CDR3 sequence (DNA): TGTGCCAGCACCTCACAGGGGGGGCAGCCCCAGCATTTT.

The chain joins TRBV7-2 to TRBJ2-7, with 12 bases that match TRBD2. V lost 5 bases, J lost 5 bases, and 7 bases stayed unmatched. CDR1 is SGHTA and CDR2 is FQGNSA in the germline V gene. The CDR3 covers 15 residues. The CDR3 is CASSLGLAGLHEQYF. CDR3 in DNA: TGTGCCAGCAGCCTGGGACTAGCGGGTCTCCACGAGCAGTACTTC.

A few counts support this clonotype. CDR3 coding DNA: TGCAGTGCTAGAGATCGCCGAGCTAGCACAGATACGCAGTATTTT. Translating it yields CSARDRRASTDTQYF. The chain is built from TRBV20-1 and TRBJ2-3; D gene unclear. V was cut by 0 bases and J by 0 bases, with 10 bases left in between. This CDR3 is built from 15 residues. Germline V gene data show CDR1 as DFQATT and CDR2 as SNEGSKA (reference sequence).

Many counts were recorded for this clonotype. The rearrangement links TRBV7-9 to TRBJ2-7, with 7 nucleotides matching TRBD2. Germline V gene lookup returns CDR1 SEHNR and CDR2 FQNEAQ (reference sequence). V gave up 4 bases and J gave up 7 bases; unmatched junction bases: 13. The CDR3 is 15 amino acids. CDR3 in DNA: TGTGCCAGCAGCTCAGACCCCTGGACTAGTAATGAGCAGTACTTC. Its protein product is CASSSDPWTSNEQYF.

The rearrangement uses TRBV7-6 and TRBJ2-5; TRBD1 is a possible D gene (5 bases). Germline CDR1 reads SGHVS; CDR2 reads FNYEAQ. Trimming shortened V by 8 bases and J by 1 base, and 17 bases separated the two germline ends. The CDR3 length is 15 residues. In DNA, the CDR3 is TGTGCCAGCGGCTCGAACCAGGGAACCCAAGAGACCCAGTACTTC. Translated: CASGSNQGTQETQYF.

The V gene is TRBV7-2, the J gene TRBJ2-7; 8 nucleotides align to TRBD2. Germline CDR1 reads SGHTA; CDR2 reads FQGNSA. The CDR3 runs to 16 residues. The J segment lost 7 bases and the V segment lost 1 base, leaving 12 bases of the junction unmatched. The CDR3 loop reads CASSLEPAGVKNEQYF. The CDR3 nucleotides read TGTGCCAGCAGCTTAGAGCCAGCGGGAGTTAAAAATGAGCAGTACTTC.

This clonotype was picked up a small number of times. This chain joins TRBV6-6 and TRBJ1-2; D is unclear. The CDR3 runs to 15 residues. Trimming left V 0 bases short and J 6 bases short, with 14 bases between. Germline-derived CDR1 and CDR2 are MNHNY and SVGAGI (reference sequence). The CDR3 protein is CASSYSSDNYHGYTF. In DNA form, the CDR3 reads TGTGCCAGCAGTTACTCGAGTGATAACTATCATGGCTACACCTTC.

The chain joins TRBV27 to TRBJ2-1; D unclear. V lost 8 bases and J 9 bases, leaving 26 bases between the germline ends. The germline CDR1 and CDR2 sequences are MNHEY and SMNVEV (reference sequence). The CDR3 loop spans 16 amino acids. The CDR3 DNA reads as TGTGCCAGCGCGACCAAACGACCAGTCCGTGATCCTGAGCAGTTCTTC. This translates into CASATKRPVRDPEQFF.

This clonotype has only a few counts. The CDR3 region has the DNA TGTGCCAGCAGCCTGGAGGGAGGGACCGGGGAGCTGTTTTTT. This translates into CASSLEGGTGELFF. The chain employs TRBV7-2 and TRBJ2-2; 7 nucleotides match TRBD2. Trimming at V came to 5 bases and at J to 5 bases, leaving 5 bases not matched to a gene. The CDR3 is 14 residues long. Germline CDR1 and CDR2: SGHTA and FQGNSA.

This clonotype has more than one count but fewer than ten. This chain uses TRBV7-3 with TRBJ2-2, with D maybe TRBD1 (5 bases). The V gene lost 4 bases and the J gene lost 5 bases, with 14 bases spanning the gap. Germline values: CDR1 SGHTA, CDR2 FQGTGA. CDR3 length: 15 residues. The CDR3 nucleotides read TGTGCCAGCAGCTACTTGGGGCGTGATACCGGGGAGCTGTTTTTT. Its translation: CASSYLGRDTGELFF.

The chain is built from TRBV5-1 and TRBJ2-7; D not resolved. The V end was cut by 0 bases, the J end by 1 base, with 11 bases between. CDR1 and CDR2 (germline): SGHRS, YFSETQ. The CDR3 contains 15 residues. The CDR3 DNA reads as TGCGCCAGCAGCTTGGAGCCCGCTAATTCCTACGAGCAGTACTTC. This codes for CASSLEPANSYEQYF.

The DNA of the CDR3 is TGTGCCAGCAGACCCGGGACTAGCGGGGTTCATGAGCAGTTCTTC. Translating gives CASRPGTSGVHEQFF. V usage is TRBV6-1 and J usage is TRBJ2-1, with 13 bases that match TRBD2. The CDR3 is 15 amino acids. After removal of 6 bases from V and 8 bases from J, the junction contained 7 bases not matched to a gene. Per germline, CDR1 MNHNS and CDR2 SASEGT.

This clonotype came up many times. The chain has TRBV10-3 and TRBJ2-7, with unresolved D. V dropped 0 bases and J dropped 6 bases, with 9 bases sitting between them. The germline V gene encodes CDR1 ENHRY and CDR2 SYGVKD. CDR3 size: 13 residues. The chain's CDR3 is CAISESVPPEQYF. For the CDR3, the DNA is TGTGCCATCAGTGAGTCGGTACCCCCCGAGCAGTACTTC.

J is TRBJ2-1 and V is TRBV7-2; 9 bases are shared with TRBD2. Germline loops: CDR1 SGHTA, CDR2 FQGNSA. V gave up 0 bases and J gave up 5 bases; unmatched junction bases: 11. This CDR3 comprises 18 residues. CDR3 protein: CASSLARRPSGNHNEQFF. In DNA, the CDR3 is TGTGCCAGCAGCTTAGCTCGAAGGCCTAGCGGGAACCACAATGAGCAGTTCTTC.

This clonotype was recorded many times. This sequence joins TRBV7-2 and TRBJ2-7, with 8 bases identical to TRBD1. In germline, CDR1 is SGHTA, CDR2 FQGNSA. The CDR3 covers 15 residues. V was pared by 0 bases and J by 2 bases, with 3 bases of the junction left unmatched. The CDR3 region has the DNA TGTGCCAGCAGCTTAGCGGGGACAGGTCCCTACGAGCAGTACTTC. Amino acid sequence: CASSLAGTGPYEQYF.

This clonotype occurred many times. The chain carries TRBV29-1 and TRBJ1-2; TRBD1 matches 7 bases. Trimming at V came to 7 bases and at J to 5 bases, leaving 13 bases not matched to a gene. The CDR3 sequence is 14 residues long. CDR1 and CDR2 (germline): SQVTM, ANQGSEA. The CDR3 protein is CSAGRDREGYGYTF. Here the CDR3 DNA reads TGCAGCGCAGGTCGTGACAGGGAGGGTTATGGCTACACCTTC.

The rearrangement uses TRBV20-1 and TRBJ2-5, with D tentatively TRBD2 (6 bases). Germline values: CDR1 DFQATT, CDR2 SNEGSKA (reference sequence). Trimming pared 2 bases from V and 11 bases from J, leaving 21 bases between. The CDR3 sequence is 14 residues long. The CDR3 reads CSARWPGVYNEQYF. CDR3 coding DNA: TGCAGTGCTAGATGGCCGGGGGTGTACAATGAGCAGTACTTC.

The rearrangement links TRBV2 to TRBJ2-5; D not certain. This CDR3 has 14 residues. The germline V and J ends were trimmed by 5 bases and 0 bases, with 10 bases remaining between them. CDR1 and CDR2 (germline): SNHLY, FYNNEI. CDR3 residues: CASSRPSYQETQYF. The CDR3 coding sequence is TGTGCCAGCAGTCGCCCTTCGTACCAAGAGACCCAGTACTTC.

In its sample, this clonotype was seen a few times. Germline is not matched at one junction end, which may reflect a read error. V usage is TRBV11-1 and J usage is TRBJ2-1; 8 bases line up with TRBD2. Per germline, CDR1 SGHAT and CDR2 FQDESV (reference sequence). The CDR3 runs to 16 residues. The DNA for the CDR3 is TGTGCCAGCAGCGTAGCGGGGCAGGGCGGAACCAATGAGCAGTTCTTC. Its protein is CASSVAGQGGTNEQFF.

J is TRBJ2-3 and V is TRBV4-3; perhaps TRBD2 as D (5 bases). CDR1 and CDR2 from the germline V gene are LGHNA and YSLEER. The V end was cut by 0 bases, the J end by 2 bases, with 9 bases between. The CDR3 totals 15 residues. Here the CDR3 DNA reads TGCGCCAGCAGCCAAGATGGAGCGGTCACAGATACGCAGTATTTT. As protein: CASSQDGAVTDTQYF.

DNA for the CDR3: TGTGCCAGTTCCACAGGGGAAGCTTTCTTT. Residues: CASSTGEAFF. The chain has TRBV28 and TRBJ1-1, with D possibly TRBD1 on 6 matching bases. Germline loops: CDR1 MDHEN, CDR2 SYDVKM. The ends were cut back, 9 bases at V and 8 bases at J, with 10 bases in the middle. The CDR3 length is 10 residues.

The chain couples TRBV12-3 or TRBV12-4 to TRBJ1-5, with a possible D match to TRBD1 (5 bases). Trimming removed 1 base from V and 1 base from J, with 11 bases in between. The CDR3 consists of 16 residues. The CDR3 nucleotides read TGTGCCAGCAGTTTAGGGCCAGGGTTGAGCAATCAGCCCCAGCATTTT. Translated, it gives CASSLGPGLSNQPQHF.

The rearrangement joins TRBV3-1 to TRBJ2-5; 10 positions match TRBD1. The CDR3 is 15 residues long. Germline CDR1 and CDR2: LGHDT and YNNKEL (reference sequence). Trimming took 7 bases from V and 4 from J; bases not matched to a gene: 9. In DNA form, the CDR3 reads TGTGCCAGCAACTTGGGGACAGGGGCGAGAGAGACCCAGTACTTC. It codes for CASNLGTGARETQYF.